This T cell receptor beta chain was obtained from a study of cytomegalovirus exposure and HLA in healthy donors. As for this clone: The same CDR3 also results from other DNA sequences found in this sample.

In the PCR, 60 Vbeta and 13 Jbeta primers were used. Assay used: immunoSEQ multiplex PCR; TCRdb lists only in-frame clones, some missing. This table holds roughly 140,000 clones, about three quarters found once. Germline values: CDR1 SGHRS, CDR2 YFSETQ. The CDR3 runs to 14 residues. V trimming: 4 bases; J trimming: 2 bases; junction bases outside the gene matches: 2. V is TRBV5-1 and J is TRBJ1-2; TRBD1 matches 10 bases. Sequencing input: PBMCs. The clonotype was recovered from a male donor in good health and CMV-seronegative. CDR3 sequence reads: CASSPGQGNYGYTF. DNA for the CDR3: TGCGCCAGCAGCCCGGGACAGGGGAACTATGGCTACACCTTC. The full variable domain, its missing parts supplied by reference TRBV5-1 and TRBJ1-2, is KAGVTQTPRYLIKTRGQQVTLSCSPISGHRSVSWYQQTPGQGLQFLFEYFSETQRNKGNFPGRFSGRQFSNSRSEMNVSTLELGDSALYLCASSPGQGNYGYTFGSGTRLTVV.